The subject of this entry is one TCR beta chain. This sample stems from a study of shared clonotypes between healthy human individuals. The CDR3 is 16 residues long. Per germline, CDR1 MGHDK and CDR2 SYGVNS. Trimming removed 5 bases from V and 0 bases from J; junction bases left unmatched: 5. The method was immunoSEQ multiplex PCR; TCRdb's version includes in-frame clones alone and lacks a portion of them. The repertoire holds fewer than 3 million clones, with around 93% as singletons. The source of this sequence is a man aged 18 to 29 in good health. Some clones in this sample may be carry-over from other donors' samples. The sequenced sample was naive CD4+ T cells from PBMCs. Described subset: CD45RA+ positively selected. The genes are TRBV25-1 and TRBJ2-2; 8 bases align to TRBD1. CDR3: CASSWQGASNTGELFF. CDR3 nucleotide sequence: TGTGCCAGCAGTTGGCAGGGGGCTTCGAACACCGGGGAGCTGTTTTTT.